Shown below are 13 T cell receptor beta chains from a single sample sequenced in a study of blood T cell repertoires in COVID-19. Data came from immunoSEQ multiplex PCR; TCRdb stores just in-frame clones and leaves some out. The sample gives hundreds of thousands of clones, around 91% of which show up once; roughly 2.5% is in the top ten. The sequencing sample was made of PBMCs or T cells enriched from blood (not recorded which). The receptors shown here come from a woman under 30 who had recovered from COVID-19.

The V and J genes are TRBV9 and TRBJ2-7; 9 nucleotides align to TRBD2. J lost 3 bases, V lost 2 bases, and 6 bases had no gene match. The CDR3 has 15 amino acids. Germline V gene sequence: CDR1 SGDLS, CDR2 YYNGEE. The DNA of the CDR3 is TGTGCCAGCAGCGTCGATAGCGGGGGATTCTACGAGCAGTACTTC. It yields the protein CASSVDSGGFYEQYF. The complete variable domain, with remaining parts taken from reference TRBV9 and TRBJ2-7, reads DSGVTQTPKHLITATGQRVTLRCSPRSGDLSVYWYQQSLDQGLQFLIQYYNGEERAKGNILERFSAQQFPDLHSELNLSSLELGDSALYFCASSVDSGGFYEQYFGPGTRLTVT.

The CDR3 loop is CATSRDMGPYEQYF. The CDR3, as DNA: TGTGCCACCAGCAGAGATATGGGCCCCTACGAGCAGTACTTC. The rearrangement uses TRBV15 and TRBJ2-7, with D unclear. Deletions cut 0 bases from V and 2 bases from J, with 8 bases between. Germline lookup yields CDR1 LNHNV and CDR2 YYDKDF (reference sequence). This CDR3 region has 14 residues.

This chain uses TRBV6-6 with TRBJ1-1; the D gene is possibly TRBD1 (5 bases). Germline-derived CDR1 and CDR2 are MNHNY and SVGAGI (reference sequence). V was clipped by 2 bases and J by 1 base, with 8 bases between them. The CDR3 runs 14 residues. The CDR3 here is CASSYNDRNTEAFF. CDR3 bases: TGTGCCAGCAGTTACAACGACAGGAACACTGAAGCTTTCTTT.

The rearrangement uses TRBV30 and TRBJ2-2; no definite D call. This CDR3 is built from 13 residues. V shed 1 base and J shed 6 bases, with 9 bases lying between them. Germline CDR1 is GTSNPN and CDR2 is SVGIG (reference sequence). For the CDR3, the DNA is TGTGCCTGGAGTGGAGACTTACCCGGGGAGCTGTTTTTT. Protein product: CAWSGDLPGELFF.

In DNA, the CDR3 is TGCGCCAGCAGCTTAGGGACAGGGCCCAATCAGCCCCAGCATTTT. Translating it yields CASSLGTGPNQPQHF. The chain combines TRBV5-1 with TRBJ1-5, with 9 nucleotides matching TRBD1. Germline trimming cut 2 bases from V and 3 bases from J; bases unmatched to any gene: 3. The CDR3 covers 15 residues. Germline lookup yields CDR1 SGHRS and CDR2 YFSETQ. Together with reference TRBV5-1 and TRBJ1-5, the CDR3 gives the full variable domain: KAGVTQTPRYLIKTRGQQVTLSCSPISGHRSVSWYQQTPGQGLQFLFEYFSETQRNKGNFPGRFSGRQFSNSRSEMNVSTLELGDSALYLCASSLGTGPNQPQHFGDGTRLSIL.

This rearrangement joins TRBV7-9 to TRBJ1-5; D is unresolved. The germline V gene has CDR1 SEHNR and CDR2 FQNEAQ (reference sequence). CDR3 length: 14 amino acids. Trimming left V 2 bases short and J 4 bases short, with 9 bases between. CDR3 sequence: CASSLSRENQPQHF. DNA for the CDR3: TGTGCCAGCAGCTTATCGAGAGAGAATCAGCCCCAGCATTTT.

The rearrangement uses TRBV10-3 and TRBJ1-2; D is perhaps TRBD1 (6 bases). Trimming left V 3 bases short and J 4 bases short, with 12 bases between. The germline CDR1 and CDR2 sequences are ENHRY and SYGVKD. The CDR3 is made up of 14 amino acids. The CDR3 protein is CAISEGQTLYGYTF. In DNA, the CDR3 is TGTGCCATCAGTGAAGGACAGACCCTCTATGGCTACACCTTC.

The J gene is TRBJ2-7, the V gene TRBV19; 8 bases match TRBD1. The junction had 19 bases not matched to a gene; V was cut back by 3 bases and J by 6 bases. The CDR3 consists of 18 residues. Germline V lookup: CDR1 LNHDA, CDR2 SQIVND (reference sequence). In DNA form, the CDR3 reads TGTGCCAGTAGTATCTCACTCAGAACCGGGACAGGAAAGGGCGAGCAGTACTTC. This translates into CASSISLRTGTGKGEQYF.

V usage is TRBV6-2 or TRBV6-3 and J usage is TRBJ2-1, with 11 bases lining up with TRBD2. This CDR3 contains 16 residues. Germline V gene data show CDR1 as MNHEY and CDR2 as SVGEGT. V lost 2 bases, J lost 7 bases, and 7 bases stayed unmatched. The CDR3 protein is CASSYKLAGVGNEQFF. For the CDR3, the DNA is TGTGCCAGCAGTTACAAACTAGCGGGGGTAGGAAATGAGCAGTTCTTC.

The chain is built from TRBV5-5 and TRBJ2-1, with 8 bases that match TRBD2. The CDR3 sequence is 15 residues long. Germline V gene lookup returns CDR1 SGHKS and CDR2 YYEKEE (reference sequence). V gave up 2 bases and J gave up 5 bases; unmatched junction bases: 6. The CDR3 is CASSFWPGGNNEQFF. The CDR3 DNA sequence: TGTGCCAGCAGCTTCTGGCCGGGGGGGAACAATGAGCAGTTCTTC.

The V gene is TRBV6-6, the J gene TRBJ1-6, with 8 positions matching TRBD1. This CDR3 is built from 14 residues. Trimming took 4 bases from V and 10 from J; bases not matched to a gene: 6. Germline CDR1 MNHNY, CDR2 SVGAGI (reference sequence). CDR3 residues: CASSLTGADSPLHF. For the CDR3, the DNA is TGTGCCAGCAGTTTGACAGGGGCGGACTCACCCCTCCACTTT.

The rearrangement joins TRBV16 to TRBJ2-3; D unclear. Trimming removed 3 bases from V and 3 bases from J, with 13 bases in between. Germline-derived CDR1 and CDR2 are KGHSY and FQNENV. The CDR3 is 15 amino acids. This CDR3 is CASSQARYYTDTQYF. CDR3 in DNA: TGTGCCAGCAGCCAGGCTAGATATTATACAGATACGCAGTATTTT. Using reference TRBV16 and TRBJ2-3 for the parts outside the CDR3, the full variable domain is GEEVAQTPKHLVRGEGQKAKLYCAPIKGHSYVFWYQQVLKNEFKFLISFQNENVFDETGMPKERFSAKCLPNSPCSLEIQATKLEDSAVYFCASSQARYYTDTQYFGPGTRLTVL.

This clone has more than one count but fewer than ten. The chain links TRBV18 to TRBJ1-4, with 8 bases fitting TRBD1. This CDR3 comprises 14 residues. V gave up 4 bases and J gave up 5 bases; unmatched junction bases: 3. The germline V gene has CDR1 KGHSH and CDR2 LQKENI. CDR3 amino acids: CASSLQGGNEKLFF. Written as DNA, the CDR3 is TGTGCCAGCTCACTACAGGGGGGAAATGAAAAACTGTTTTTT. The full variable domain, rest sourced from reference TRBV18 and TRBJ1-4, is NAGVMQNPRHLVRRRGQEARLRCSPMKGHSHVYWYRQLPEEGLKFMVYLQKENIIDESGMPKERFSAEFPKEGPSILRIQQVVRGDSAAYFCASSLQGGNEKLFFGSGTQLSVL.